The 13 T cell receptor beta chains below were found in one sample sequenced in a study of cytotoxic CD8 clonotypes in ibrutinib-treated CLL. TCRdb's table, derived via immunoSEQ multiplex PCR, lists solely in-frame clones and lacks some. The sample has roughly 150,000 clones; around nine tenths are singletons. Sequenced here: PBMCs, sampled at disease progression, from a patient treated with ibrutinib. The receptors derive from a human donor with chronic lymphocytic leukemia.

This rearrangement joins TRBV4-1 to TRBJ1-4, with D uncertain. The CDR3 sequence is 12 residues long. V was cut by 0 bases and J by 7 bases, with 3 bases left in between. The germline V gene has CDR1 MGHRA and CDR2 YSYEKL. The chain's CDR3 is CASSQDLEKLFF. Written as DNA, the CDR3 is TGCGCCAGCAGCCAAGATCTTGAAAAACTGTTTTTT.

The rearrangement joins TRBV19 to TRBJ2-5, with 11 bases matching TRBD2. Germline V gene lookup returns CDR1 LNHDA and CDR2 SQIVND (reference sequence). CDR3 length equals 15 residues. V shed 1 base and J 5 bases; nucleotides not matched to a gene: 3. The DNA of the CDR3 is TGTGCCAGTAGTATAGGGACTAGCGGGTTTGAGACCCAGTACTTC. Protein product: CASSIGTSGFETQYF.

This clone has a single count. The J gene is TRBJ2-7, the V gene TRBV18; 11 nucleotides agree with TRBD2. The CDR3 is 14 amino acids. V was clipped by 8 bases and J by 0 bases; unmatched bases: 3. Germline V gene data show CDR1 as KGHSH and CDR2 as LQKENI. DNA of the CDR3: TGTGCCAGCGGTACTAGCGGGAGCTCCTACGAGCAGTACTTC. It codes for CASGTSGSSYEQYF.

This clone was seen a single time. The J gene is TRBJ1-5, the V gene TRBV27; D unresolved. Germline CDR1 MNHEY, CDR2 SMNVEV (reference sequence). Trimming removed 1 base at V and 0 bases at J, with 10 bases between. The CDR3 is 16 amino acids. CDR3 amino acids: CASSLFFGNSNQPQHF. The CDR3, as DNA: TGTGCCAGCAGTTTATTCTTCGGGAATAGCAATCAGCCCCAGCATTTT.

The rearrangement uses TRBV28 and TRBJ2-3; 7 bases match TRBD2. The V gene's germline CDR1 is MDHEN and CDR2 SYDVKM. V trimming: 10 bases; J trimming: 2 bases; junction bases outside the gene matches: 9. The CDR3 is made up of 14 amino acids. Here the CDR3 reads CAILPGLPTDTQYF. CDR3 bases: TGTGCCATCTTACCGGGACTACCCACAGATACGCAGTATTTT.

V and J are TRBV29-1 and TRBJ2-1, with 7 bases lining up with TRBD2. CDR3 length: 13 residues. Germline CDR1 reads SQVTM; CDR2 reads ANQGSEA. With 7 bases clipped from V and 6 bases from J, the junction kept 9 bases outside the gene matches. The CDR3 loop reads CSEPAGEGNEQFF. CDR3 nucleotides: TGCAGCGAGCCCGCGGGAGAGGGCAATGAGCAGTTCTTC.

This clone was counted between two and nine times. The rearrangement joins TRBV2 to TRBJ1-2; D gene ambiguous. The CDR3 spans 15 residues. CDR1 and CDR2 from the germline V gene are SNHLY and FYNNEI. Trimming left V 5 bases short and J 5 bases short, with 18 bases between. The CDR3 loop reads CASSTQGGRTYGYTF. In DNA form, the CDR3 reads TGTGCCAGCAGTACCCAAGGCGGGCGGACTTATGGCTACACCTTC.

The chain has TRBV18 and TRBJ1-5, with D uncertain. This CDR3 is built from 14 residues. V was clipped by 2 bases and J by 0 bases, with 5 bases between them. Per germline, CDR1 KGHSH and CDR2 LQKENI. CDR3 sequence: CASSPGHSNQPQHF. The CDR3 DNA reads TGTGCCAGCTCACCAGGGCATAGCAATCAGCCCCAGCATTTT.

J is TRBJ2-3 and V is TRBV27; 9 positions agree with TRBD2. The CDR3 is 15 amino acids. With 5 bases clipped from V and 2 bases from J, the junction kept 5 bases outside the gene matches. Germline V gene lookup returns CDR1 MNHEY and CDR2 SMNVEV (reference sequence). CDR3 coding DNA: TGTGCCAGCAGTCTCGGACTAGCGAACACAGATACGCAGTATTTT. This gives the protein CASSLGLANTDTQYF.

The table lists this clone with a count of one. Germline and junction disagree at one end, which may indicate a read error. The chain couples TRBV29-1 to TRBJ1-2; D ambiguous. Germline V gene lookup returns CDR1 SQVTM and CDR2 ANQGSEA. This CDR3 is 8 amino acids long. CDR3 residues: CSVDGYTF. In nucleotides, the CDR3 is TGCAGCGTTGATGGGTACACCTTC.

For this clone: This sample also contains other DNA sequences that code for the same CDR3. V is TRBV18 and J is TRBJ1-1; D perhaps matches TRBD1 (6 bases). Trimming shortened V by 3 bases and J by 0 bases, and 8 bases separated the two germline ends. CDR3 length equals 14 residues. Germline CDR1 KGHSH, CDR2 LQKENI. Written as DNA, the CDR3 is TGTGCCAGCTCACCGGACAGATTGAACACTGAAGCTTTCTTT. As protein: CASSPDRLNTEAFF.

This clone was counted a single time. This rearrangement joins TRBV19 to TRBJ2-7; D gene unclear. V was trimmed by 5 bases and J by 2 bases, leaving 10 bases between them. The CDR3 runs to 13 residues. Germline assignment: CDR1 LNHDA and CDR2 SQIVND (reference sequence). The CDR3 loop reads CASSRPGPYEQYF. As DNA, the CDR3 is TGTGCCAGTAGTCGCCCAGGTCCCTACGAGCAGTACTTC. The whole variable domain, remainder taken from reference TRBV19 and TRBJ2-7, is DGGITQSPKYLFRKEGQNVTLSCEQNLNHDAMYWYRQDPGQGLRLIYYSQIVNDFQKGDIAEGYSVSREKKESFPLTVTSAQKNPTAFYLCASSRPGPYEQYFGPGTRLTVT.

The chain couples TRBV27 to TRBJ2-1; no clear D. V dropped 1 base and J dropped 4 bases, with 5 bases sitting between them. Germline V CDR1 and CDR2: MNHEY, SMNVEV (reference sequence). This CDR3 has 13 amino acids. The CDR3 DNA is TGTGCCAGCAGTTTATACAGATACAATGAGCAGTTCTTC. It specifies CASSLYRYNEQFF.